The 22 T cell receptor beta chains below all came from one sample that was sequenced in a study of human T cells and chemical hapten exposure. Via MiXCR, TCRdb re-called the RACE reads, giving one row per CDR3 protein. The data show 80,000 to 95,000 distinct CDR3 sequences, with 8% to 13% seen just once and around 2.2% held by the top ten. The time point here: patch test 2, 6 weeks after DPC sensitization. This sample's treatment: therapeutic diphenylcyclopropenone sensitization with weekly scalp DPC. Sequencing used whole blood, obtained in connection with sensitization to the hapten diphenylcyclopropenone (DPC). The receptors derive from a man aged 40-49 years with alopecia areata. Some clones in this sample may be carry-over from other donors' samples.

This clonotype turned up a few times. DNA of the CDR3: TGTGCCAGCAGCTTAGTAGTAGATGAGACCCAGTACTTC. Residues: CASSLVVDETQYF. The V call is TRBV7-6, the J call TRBJ2-5; D call uncertain. Germline V gene lookup returns CDR1 SGHVS and CDR2 FNYEAQ. The CDR3 totals 13 residues. V dropped 1 base and J dropped 5 bases, with 8 bases sitting between them. Full variable domain (rest looked up from reference TRBV7-6 and TRBJ2-5): GAGVSQSPRYKVTKRGQDVALRCDPISGHVSLYWYRQALGQGPEFLTYFNYEAQQDKSGLPNDRFSAERPEGSISTLTIQRTEQRDSAMYRCASSLVVDETQYFGPGTRLLVL.

This clonotype was detected many times. The V gene is TRBV6-6, the J gene TRBJ1-4; D perhaps matches TRBD1 (6 bases). V dropped 5 bases and J dropped 3 bases, with 13 bases sitting between them. Germline lookup yields CDR1 MNHNY and CDR2 SVGAGI (reference sequence). This CDR3 is built from 15 residues. CDR3 DNA: TGTGCCAGCAGTAACCGACAGGCCTCTAATGAAAAACTGTTTTTT. Its protein is CASSNRQASNEKLFF.

Written as DNA, the CDR3 is TGTGCCAGCAGCTTAGGTGACGGCCGCTCTGGGGCCAACGTCCTGACTTTC. Residues: CASSLGDGRSGANVLTF. V usage is TRBV7-2 and J usage is TRBJ2-6, with D hard to call. The germline gives CDR1 SGHTA, CDR2 FQGNSA. The CDR3 has 17 amino acids. Trimming stripped 1 base from V and 0 bases from J, with 10 bases between.

V and J are TRBV30 and TRBJ2-2; TRBD2 aligns across 11 bases. With 8 bases clipped from V and 1 base from J, the junction kept 3 bases outside the gene matches. The CDR3 has 14 amino acids. Germline-derived CDR1 and CDR2 are GTSNPN and SVGIG (reference sequence). CDR3 amino acids: CAGTSGLNTGELFF. CDR3 DNA: TGTGCCGGGACTAGCGGCCTGAACACCGGGGAGCTGTTTTTT. Using reference TRBV30 and TRBJ2-2 for the parts outside the CDR3, the full variable domain is SQTIHQWPATLVQPVGSPLSLECTVEGTSNPNLYWYRQAAGRGLQLLFYSVGIGQISSEVPQNLSASRPQDRQFILSSKKLLLSDSGFYLCAGTSGLNTGELFFGEGSRLTVL.

This chain uses TRBV7-2 with TRBJ1-6; 7 bases match TRBD1. The V gene's germline CDR1 is SGHTA and CDR2 FQGNSA. V was pared by 3 bases and J by 7 bases, with 15 bases of the junction left unmatched. The CDR3 contains 18 residues. As DNA, the CDR3 is TGTGCCAGCAGCTTCAGTGGTCGACAGGGAGTAAGGAATTCACCCCTCCACTTT. Its protein product is CASSFSGRQGVRNSPLHF.

V and J are TRBV7-9 and TRBJ2-2, with D possibly TRBD1 on 5 matching bases. Trimming removed 6 bases at V and 4 bases at J, with 15 bases between. The CDR3 runs to 15 residues. CDR1 and CDR2 from the germline V gene are SEHNR and FQNEAQ (reference sequence). CDR3 nucleotide sequence: TGTGCCAGCAGTCCGACAGACCTCTTCACCGGGGAGCTGTTTTTT. This codes for CASSPTDLFTGELFF.

The chain couples TRBV19 to TRBJ2-3; D is undetermined. Per germline, CDR1 LNHDA and CDR2 SQIVND (reference sequence). V was cut by 3 bases and J by 4 bases, with 11 bases left in between. The CDR3 totals 14 residues. CDR3 protein: CASSMGRSPDTQYF. The CDR3 DNA is TGTGCCAGTAGTATGGGTCGGTCTCCAGATACGCAGTATTTT.

This clonotype came up many times. V gene TRBV7-9 combines with J gene TRBJ2-3; no reliable D call. CDR3 size: 11 residues. Germline V gives CDR1 SEHNR, CDR2 FQNEAQ (reference sequence). V was clipped by 9 bases and J by 4 bases, with 8 bases between them. DNA for the CDR3: TGTGCCAGTTCGTCGCCAGATACGCAGTATTTT. It codes for CASSSPDTQYF.

This chain joins TRBV29-1 and TRBJ1-1; a weak D match, TRBD1 (5 bases). The CDR3 covers 16 residues. V was trimmed by 3 bases and J by 2 bases, leaving 19 bases between them. Germline assignment: CDR1 SQVTM and CDR2 ANQGSEA. In nucleotides, the CDR3 is TGCAGCGTTGATTTTGAGTTTGGGGGACCCAACACTGAAGCTTTCTTT. It yields the protein CSVDFEFGGPNTEAFF.

This clonotype turned up a few times. CDR3 bases: TGTGCCACCAGCAGAGATGGTGGCGGGGGTGCGGATGAGCAGTTCTTC. Translating gives CATSRDGGGGADEQFF. The chain uses TRBV15 and TRBJ2-1, with TRBD2 matching 7 bases. The CDR3 contains 16 residues. From germline, CDR1 is LNHNV and CDR2 YYDKDF (reference sequence). V was clipped by 0 bases and J by 8 bases; unmatched bases: 10.

This clonotype was detected ten times or more. The rearrangement uses TRBV2 and TRBJ1-6; 9 bases are shared with TRBD1. Germline-derived CDR1 and CDR2 are SNHLY and FYNNEI. This CDR3 region has 15 residues. The trim removed 6 bases at V and 7 bases at J, leaving 7 bases unmatched. Written as DNA, the CDR3 is TGTGCCAGCAGCCCACAGGGGGCAAAGAATTCACCCCTCCACTTT. Protein sequence: CASSPQGAKNSPLHF.

V usage is TRBV4-1 and J usage is TRBJ2-3, with D perhaps TRBD1 (5 bases). The CDR3 covers 15 residues. V was cut by 4 bases and J by 0 bases, with 11 bases left in between. The germline V gene has CDR1 MGHRA and CDR2 YSYEKL. The DNA for the CDR3 is TGCGCCAGCAGCCTCGACAGATCTAGCACAGATACGCAGTATTTT. This codes for CASSLDRSSTDTQYF.

V gene TRBV19 combines with J gene TRBJ1-2; no definite D call. CDR3 length equals 15 residues. The V and J ends lost 6 bases and 6 bases respectively, with 20 bases between them. Germline CDR1 LNHDA, CDR2 SQIVND (reference sequence). The CDR3 coding sequence is TGTGCCAGTAGCCCCTGGATCAGTCAAGCCCATGGCTACACCTTC. The encoded protein is CASSPWISQAHGYTF.

The chain recombines TRBV6-6 with TRBJ1-5, with D hard to call. The CDR3 is 16 amino acids. V was trimmed by 4 bases and J by 2 bases, leaving 15 bases between them. CDR1 MNHNY and CDR2 SVGAGI come from the germline V gene (reference sequence). The CDR3 DNA sequence: TGTGCCAGCAGTTTCATCCCGGGGTGGGGCAATCAGCCCCAGCATTTT. This codes for CASSFIPGWGNQPQHF.

This clonotype was seen more than once but under ten times. The chain's CDR3 is CASSFETSQNEQFF. CDR3 bases: TGTGCCAGTAGTTTTGAGACTAGCCAAAATGAGCAGTTCTTC. The rearrangement joins TRBV19 to TRBJ2-1, with 7 bases aligning to TRBD2. The V gene's germline CDR1 is LNHDA and CDR2 SQIVND (reference sequence). The V and J ends lost 5 bases and 7 bases, in that order; junction bases with no gene match: 8. The CDR3 has 14 residues.

This clonotype came up a few times. The chain combines TRBV3-1 with TRBJ2-1; possibly TRBD1 for D (6 bases). From germline, CDR1 is LGHDT and CDR2 YNNKEL (reference sequence). V gave up 4 bases and J gave up 7 bases, with 17 bases separating them. The CDR3 has 15 amino acids. The CDR3 DNA sequence: TGTGCCAGCAGCCTGGGGGCTGGGCTACTGAATGAGCAGTTCTTC. Protein product: CASSLGAGLLNEQFF.

This clonotype was seen repeatedly, ten times or more. This chain connects TRBV20-1 to TRBJ1-5, with 7 nucleotides matching TRBD1. The junction had 6 bases not matched to a gene; V was cut back by 0 bases and J by 4 bases. From germline, CDR1 is DFQATT and CDR2 SNEGSKA (reference sequence). The CDR3 extends over 15 amino acids. CDR3 region: CSARELGQLNQPQHF. CDR3 nucleotides: TGCAGTGCTAGAGAATTGGGACAGTTAAATCAGCCCCAGCATTTT.

Only a few counts were recorded for this clonotype. The chain has TRBV2 and TRBJ2-3; D gene unclear. Trimming took 3 bases from V and 2 from J, leaving 12 bases between them. The CDR3 contains 15 residues. Germline V CDR1 and CDR2: SNHLY, FYNNEI. Here the CDR3 reads CASSESRVATDTQYF. The DNA of the CDR3 is TGTGCCAGCAGTGAGAGTCGGGTCGCCACAGATACGCAGTATTTT.

The rearrangement links TRBV20-1 to TRBJ2-1; TRBD2 agrees at 11 bases. This CDR3 is built from 13 residues. V lost 4 bases, J lost 9 bases, and 5 bases stayed unmatched. CDR1 is DFQATT and CDR2 is SNEGSKA in the germline V gene (reference sequence). The CDR3 nucleotides are TGCAGTGCTATTAGCGGGAGGGTTGGTGAGCAGTTCTTC. Protein sequence: CSAISGRVGEQFF.

The chain carries TRBV6-5 and TRBJ2-5, with 13 bases lining up with TRBD2. The V gene's germline CDR1 is MNHEY and CDR2 SVGAGI. This CDR3 is built from 15 residues. J was trimmed by 3 bases and V by 6 bases; bases with no gene match: 4. The CDR3 nucleotides are TGTGCCAGCAGAGAACTAGCGGGAGGGAAAGAGACCCAGTACTTC. Translated: CASRELAGGKETQYF.

Points on this clonotype: A much larger clonotype is one base distant, so this may be a read error. The rearrangement links TRBV9 to TRBJ2-1, with 10 bases matching TRBD1. The CDR3 sequence is 15 residues long. CDR1 SGDLS and CDR2 YYNGEE come from the germline V gene. Losses at the gene ends were 3 bases for V and 8 bases for J; bases not matched to a gene: 8. In nucleotides, the CDR3 is TGTGCCAGCAGCGCATGGGACAGGGGTACCGATGAGCAGTTCTTC. This translates into CASSAWDRGTDEQFF.

This clonotype was detected a few times. J is TRBJ2-1 and V is TRBV20-1, with 12 bases fitting TRBD2. This CDR3 spans 15 amino acids. Germline V gives CDR1 DFQATT, CDR2 SNEGSKA (reference sequence). Trimming cost V 3 bases and J 9 bases; bases outside gene matches: 9. The CDR3 loop reads CSASATSGRSFEQFF. CDR3 DNA sequence: TGCAGTGCTAGCGCCACTAGCGGGAGGTCGTTTGAGCAGTTCTTC.